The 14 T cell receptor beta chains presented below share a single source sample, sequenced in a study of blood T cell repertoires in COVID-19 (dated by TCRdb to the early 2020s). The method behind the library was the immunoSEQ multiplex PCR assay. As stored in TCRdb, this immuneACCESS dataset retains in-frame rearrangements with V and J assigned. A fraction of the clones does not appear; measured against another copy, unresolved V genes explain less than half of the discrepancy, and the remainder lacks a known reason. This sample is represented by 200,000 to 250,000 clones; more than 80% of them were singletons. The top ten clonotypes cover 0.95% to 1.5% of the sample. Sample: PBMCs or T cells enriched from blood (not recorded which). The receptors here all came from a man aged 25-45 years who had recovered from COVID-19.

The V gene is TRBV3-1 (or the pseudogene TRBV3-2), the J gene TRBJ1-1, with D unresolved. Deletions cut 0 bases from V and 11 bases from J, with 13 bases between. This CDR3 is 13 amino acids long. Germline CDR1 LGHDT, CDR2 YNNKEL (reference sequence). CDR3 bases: TGTGCCAGCAGCCAAGATCAGTATCAGGTGGCTTTCTTT. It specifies CASSQDQYQVAFF.

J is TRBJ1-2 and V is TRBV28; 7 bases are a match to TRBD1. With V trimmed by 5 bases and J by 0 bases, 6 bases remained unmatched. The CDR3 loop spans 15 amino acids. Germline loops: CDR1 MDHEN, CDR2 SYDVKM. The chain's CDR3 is CASSLPGTANYGYTF. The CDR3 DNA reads TGTGCCAGCAGTCTCCCCGGGACAGCTAACTATGGCTACACCTTC.

Here the CDR3 DNA reads TGCGCCAGCAGCCAAGACAACAGGGGAATCAGCTATGGCTACACCTTC. This sequence encodes CASSQDNRGISYGYTF. The gene calls are TRBV4-3 and TRBJ1-2, with TRBD1 identical over 7 bases. The CDR3 has 16 residues. V lost 0 bases, J lost 4 bases, and 8 bases stayed unmatched. Per the germline V gene, CDR1 is LGHNA and CDR2 is YSLEER.

CDR3 in DNA: TGTGCCAGCACCCCCAGGGGGCCTAATGAAAAACTGTTTTTT. It is translated as CASTPRGPNEKLFF. This chain connects TRBV2 to TRBJ1-4, with TRBD1 matching over 8 bases. The CDR3 runs 14 residues. The V and J ends lost 7 bases and 3 bases, in that order; junction bases with no gene match: 4. Germline CDR1 SNHLY, CDR2 FYNNEI.

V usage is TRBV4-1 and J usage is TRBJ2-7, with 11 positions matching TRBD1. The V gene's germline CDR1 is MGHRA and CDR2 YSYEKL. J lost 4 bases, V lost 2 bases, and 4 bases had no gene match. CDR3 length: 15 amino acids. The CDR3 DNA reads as TGCGCCAGCAGCCAATGGACAGGGGGCCCATACGAGCAGTACTTC. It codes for CASSQWTGGPYEQYF.

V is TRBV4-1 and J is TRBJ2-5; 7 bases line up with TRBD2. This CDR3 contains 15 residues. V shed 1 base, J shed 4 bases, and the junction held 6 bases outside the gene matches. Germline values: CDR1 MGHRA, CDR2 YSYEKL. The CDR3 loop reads CASSQVRLAVETQYF. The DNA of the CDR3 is TGCGCCAGCAGCCAAGTTCGCCTAGCGGTAGAGACCCAGTACTTC.

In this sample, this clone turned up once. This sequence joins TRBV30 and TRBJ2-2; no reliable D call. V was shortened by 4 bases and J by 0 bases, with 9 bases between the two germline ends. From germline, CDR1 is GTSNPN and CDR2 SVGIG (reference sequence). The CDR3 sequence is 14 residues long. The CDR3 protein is CAWTPVTNTGELFF. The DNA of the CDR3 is TGTGCCTGGACTCCAGTTACGAACACCGGGGAGCTGTTTTTT.

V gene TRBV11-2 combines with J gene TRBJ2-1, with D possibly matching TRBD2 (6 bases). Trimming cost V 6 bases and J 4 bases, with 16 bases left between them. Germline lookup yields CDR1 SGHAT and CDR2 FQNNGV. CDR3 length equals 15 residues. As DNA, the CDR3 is TGTGCCAGCAGTGGTGGGGGAGGCAGGTACAATGAGCAGTTCTTC. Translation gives CASSGGGGRYNEQFF.

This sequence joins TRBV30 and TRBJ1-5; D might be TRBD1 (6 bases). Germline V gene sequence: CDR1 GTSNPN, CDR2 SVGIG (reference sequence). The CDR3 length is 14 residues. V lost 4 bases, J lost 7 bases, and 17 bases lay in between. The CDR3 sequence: CAWTVGGAGQPQHF. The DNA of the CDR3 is TGTGCCTGGACTGTGGGGGGGGCGGGACAGCCCCAGCATTTT.

CDR3 coding DNA: TGTGCCAGTAGTGTCCCGGGACAGATAGCCTCGAACACCGGGGAGCTGTTTTTT. It is translated as CASSVPGQIASNTGELFF. The V call is TRBV19, the J call TRBJ2-2; 7 bases are shared with TRBD1. Germline CDR1 and CDR2: LNHDA and SQIVND (reference sequence). The CDR3 is 18 residues long. V gave up 5 bases and J gave up 0 bases; unmatched junction bases: 12.

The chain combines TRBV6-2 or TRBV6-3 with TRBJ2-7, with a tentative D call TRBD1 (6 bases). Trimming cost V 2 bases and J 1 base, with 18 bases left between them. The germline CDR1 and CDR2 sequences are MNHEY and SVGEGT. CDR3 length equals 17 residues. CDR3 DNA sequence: TGTGCCAGCAGTTACCGCCTTCAGGGGAAAGTATCCTACGAGCAGTACTTC. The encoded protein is CASSYRLQGKVSYEQYF.

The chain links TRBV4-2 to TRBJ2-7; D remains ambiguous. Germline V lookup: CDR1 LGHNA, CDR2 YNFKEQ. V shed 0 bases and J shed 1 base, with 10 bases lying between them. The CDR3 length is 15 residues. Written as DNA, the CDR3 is TGTGCCAGCAGCCAAGACTTGGCGGAATCCTACGAGCAGTACTTC. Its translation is CASSQDLAESYEQYF.

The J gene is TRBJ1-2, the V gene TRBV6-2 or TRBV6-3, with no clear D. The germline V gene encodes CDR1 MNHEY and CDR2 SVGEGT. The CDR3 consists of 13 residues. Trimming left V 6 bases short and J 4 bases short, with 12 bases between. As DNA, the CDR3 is TGTGCCAGCAGCCGGGCAGCCCTCTATGGCTACACCTTC. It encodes CASSRAALYGYTF.

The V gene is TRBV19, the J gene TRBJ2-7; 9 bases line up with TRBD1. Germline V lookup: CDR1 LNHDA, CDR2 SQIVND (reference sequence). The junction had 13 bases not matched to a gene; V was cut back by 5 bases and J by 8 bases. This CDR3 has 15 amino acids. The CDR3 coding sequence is TGTGCCAGTAGTCAACCTCGGGACAGGGATTTTAAGCAGTACTTC. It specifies CASSQPRDRDFKQYF.